The 27 T cell receptor beta chains below were found in one sample sequenced in a study of T cell responses to AZD1222 COVID-19 vaccine. TCRdb's table, derived via immunoSEQ multiplex PCR, lists solely in-frame clones and lacks some. The sample yields 83,000 or so clones, over 75% seen once. Sample: peripheral blood, taken on day 0 of MenACWY control vaccination. The receptors originated from an adult in good health.

This clone was picked up one time. This sequence joins TRBV7-2 and TRBJ2-7; the match to TRBD1 covers 8 bases. The trim removed 2 bases at V and 6 bases at J, leaving 6 bases unmatched. CDR1 is SGHTA and CDR2 is FQGNSA in the germline V gene. The CDR3 contains 14 residues. This CDR3 is CASSLRRTGSEQYF. DNA for the CDR3: TGTGCCAGCAGCTTACGGCGGACAGGGTCCGAGCAGTACTTC.

The chain joins TRBV6-5 to TRBJ2-5; perhaps D is TRBD1 or TRBD2 (5 bases each). The CDR3 is 13 residues long. Germline values: CDR1 MNHEY, CDR2 SVGAGI. V dropped 7 bases and J dropped 5 bases, with 14 bases sitting between them. This CDR3 is CASNDLGRETQYF. The DNA for the CDR3 is TGTGCCAGCAACGATTTGGGACGCGAGACCCAGTACTTC.

The genes are TRBV5-3 and TRBJ1-1; no definite D call. TRBV5-3 is known as an ORF, though its function is uncertain. The CDR3 is 12 residues long. With 4 bases removed from V and 10 bases from J, the gap between germline ends came to 14 bases. The CDR3 reads CARSVLLLIAFF. CDR3 bases: TGTGCCAGAAGCGTACTGCTTTTGATAGCTTTCTTT.

This clone is medium-sized in the sample. The chain combines TRBV7-2 with TRBJ2-2, with 7 nucleotides matching TRBD2. The germline V gene has CDR1 SGHTA and CDR2 FQGNSA. Trimming cost V 0 bases and J 7 bases; bases outside gene matches: 8. The CDR3 contains 16 residues. The CDR3 protein is CASSLAGGPGGGELFF. The DNA of the CDR3 is TGTGCCAGCAGCTTAGCGGGAGGGCCGGGCGGCGGGGAGCTGTTTTTT.

This rearrangement joins TRBV6-5 to TRBJ1-3; D not resolved. Trimming took off 3 bases at V and 0 bases at J, with 9 bases between the two ends. Germline CDR1 MNHEY, CDR2 SVGAGI. The CDR3 extends over 15 amino acids. The DNA for the CDR3 is TGTGCCAGCAGTTATGGTGGCAACTCTGGAAACACCATATATTTT. Its protein is CASSYGGNSGNTIYF.

This chain connects TRBV6-5 to TRBJ2-5; D remains ambiguous. This CDR3 comprises 15 residues. V was cut by 0 bases and J by 2 bases, with 10 bases left in between. The germline V gene has CDR1 MNHEY and CDR2 SVGAGI. The CDR3 protein is CASSYSNDFQETQYF. The CDR3 region has the DNA TGTGCCAGCAGTTACTCGAACGACTTTCAAGAGACCCAGTACTTC.

The genes are TRBV28 and TRBJ2-6, with 8 bases fitting TRBD1. V shed 7 bases and J 3 bases; nucleotides not matched to a gene: 5. In germline, CDR1 is MDHEN, CDR2 SYDVKM. The CDR3 has 15 amino acids. Here the CDR3 DNA reads TGTGCCAGCATTGACAGGGGTAATGGGGCCAACGTCCTGACTTTC. Its protein is CASIDRGNGANVLTF.

The CDR3 nucleotides are TGTGCCAGTAGTAGGAACCCGTTCTTC. Protein sequence: CASSRNPFF. This chain uses TRBV19 with TRBJ2-1; D not certain. The CDR3 consists of 9 residues. Trimming removed 4 bases from V and 15 bases from J, with 7 bases in between. CDR1 is LNHDA and CDR2 is SQIVND in the germline V gene (reference sequence).

V gene TRBV18 combines with J gene TRBJ2-1; 7 bases align to TRBD2. This CDR3 contains 16 residues. V dropped 0 bases and J dropped 1; count of bases not matched to a gene: 3. Germline CDR1 and CDR2: KGHSH and LQKENI. Written as DNA, the CDR3 is TGTGCCAGCTCACCACCGGGGGGGGAGTCCTACAATGAGCAGTTCTTC. Its protein is CASSPPGGESYNEQFF.

This clone was seen only a few times. The rearrangement joins TRBV30 to TRBJ2-7; a possible D gene is TRBD1 (6 bases). Looked up from germline, CDR1 is GTSNPN and CDR2 is SVGIG (reference sequence). The V end was cut by 5 bases, the J end by 5 bases, with 10 bases between. The CDR3 covers 11 residues. For the CDR3, the DNA is TGTGCCTGGGGGGGCGGCCACGAGCAGTACTTC. As protein: CAWGGGHEQYF.

The chain couples TRBV28 to TRBJ1-3, with D maybe TRBD1 (5 bases). Trimming pared 3 bases from V and 0 bases from J, leaving 15 bases between. Germline CDR1 reads MDHEN; CDR2 reads SYDVKM. The CDR3 contains 17 residues. CDR3 loop: CASSFPRGESSGNTIYF. Written as DNA, the CDR3 is TGTGCCAGCAGTTTTCCCCGAGGGGAGAGCTCTGGAAACACCATATATTTT.

This CDR3 reads CASSRDTHEKLFF. In DNA, the CDR3 is TGTGCCAGCAGCAGGGACACCCATGAAAAACTGTTTTTT. This chain connects TRBV12-3 or TRBV12-4 to TRBJ1-4; perhaps TRBD1 as D (6 bases). Trimming removed 6 bases at V and 6 bases at J, with 11 bases between. CDR3 length equals 13 residues.

V and J are TRBV19 and TRBJ2-7; tentatively, D is TRBD1 (6 bases). This CDR3 is 16 amino acids long. V lost 6 bases, J lost 0 bases, and 18 bases lay in between. In germline, CDR1 is LNHDA, CDR2 SQIVND (reference sequence). The CDR3 sequence: CASSRTGTRSSYEQYF. The CDR3 DNA reads as TGTGCCAGTAGCCGGACCGGGACAAGGAGCTCCTACGAGCAGTACTTC. The full variable domain, its missing parts supplied by reference TRBV19 and TRBJ2-7, is DGGITQSPKYLFRKEGQNVTLSCEQNLNHDAMYWYRQDPGQGLRLIYYSQIVNDFQKGDIAEGYSVSREKKESFPLTVTSAQKNPTAFYLCASSRTGTRSSYEQYFGPGTRLTVT.

V gene TRBV12-3 or TRBV12-4 combines with J gene TRBJ1-2; D possibly corresponds to TRBD1 (6 bases). The ends were cut back, 7 bases at V and 12 bases at J, with 18 bases in the middle. The CDR3 runs to 12 residues. CDR3: CASTWGGARHTF. As DNA, the CDR3 is TGTGCCAGCACCTGGGGGGGGGCCAGGCACACCTTC.

The V call is TRBV30, the J call TRBJ1-5; D might be TRBD1 (5 bases). Germline CDR1 and CDR2: GTSNPN and SVGIG (reference sequence). Trimming stripped 1 base from V and 8 bases from J, with 12 bases between. This CDR3 contains 13 residues. CDR3 nucleotides: TGTGCCTGGAGTGGGTCCTCAGGGAAGCCCCAGCATTTT. Its translation: CAWSGSSGKPQHF.

V usage is TRBV28 and J usage is TRBJ1-2, with D possibly TRBD1 on 5 matching bases. The CDR3 loop spans 13 amino acids. Looked up from germline, CDR1 is MDHEN and CDR2 is SYDVKM. The V and J ends lost 3 bases and 6 bases respectively, with 11 bases between them. CDR3 DNA sequence: TGTGCCAGCAGTTTGGGGGGATGGGATGGCTACACCTTC. This translates into CASSLGGWDGYTF.

The V call is TRBV19, the J call TRBJ1-6, with a weak D call TRBD1 (5 bases). Germline V CDR1 and CDR2: LNHDA, SQIVND (reference sequence). The germline V and J ends were trimmed by 4 bases and 7 bases, with 14 bases remaining between them. The CDR3 covers 15 residues. CDR3 sequence (DNA): TGTGCCAGTAGTACCAACCGGGACCCAAATTCACCCCTCCACTTT. Its translation: CASSTNRDPNSPLHF.

This clone was counted between two and nine times. This chain joins TRBV6-5 and TRBJ2-2; D is perhaps TRBD1 (5 bases). Trimming removed 4 bases from V and 1 base from J, with 13 bases in between. The germline gives CDR1 MNHEY, CDR2 SVGAGI. The CDR3 extends over 16 amino acids. DNA of the CDR3: TGTGCCAGCAGTTCCTTGGGGCTAGAGAACACCGGGGAGCTGTTTTTT. Translated, it gives CASSSLGLENTGELFF.

The chain carries TRBV18 and TRBJ1-2, with TRBD1 identical over 10 bases. V lost 3 bases and J lost 7; bases outside the gene matches: 5. The CDR3 spans 14 residues. The germline V gene encodes CDR1 KGHSH and CDR2 LQKENI. The CDR3 spells CASSPGQGYSGYTF. Here the CDR3 DNA reads TGTGCCAGCTCACCGGGACAGGGGTACTCTGGCTACACCTTC.

The V gene is TRBV4-3, the J gene TRBJ2-6; D gene ambiguous. V was clipped by 0 bases and J by 0 bases, with 3 bases between them. CDR3 size: 15 residues. In germline, CDR1 is LGHNA, CDR2 YSLEER. CDR3 protein: CASSQDLSGANVLTF. The CDR3 nucleotides read TGCGCCAGCAGCCAAGATCTCTCTGGGGCCAACGTCCTGACTTTC.

The rearrangement links TRBV19 to TRBJ2-1, with 13 bases that match TRBD2. CDR1 LNHDA and CDR2 SQIVND come from the germline V gene (reference sequence). The CDR3 is 14 amino acids. After removal of 7 bases from V and 5 bases from J, the junction contained 2 bases not matched to a gene. CDR3 sequence (DNA): TGTGCCAGTAAGGGACTAGCGGGAAACAATGAGCAGTTCTTC. Its protein product is CASKGLAGNNEQFF.

The chain couples TRBV7-2 to TRBJ1-1, with 7 bases identical to TRBD1. Per germline, CDR1 SGHTA and CDR2 FQGNSA. V shed 8 bases, J shed 1 base, and the junction held 4 bases outside the gene matches. The CDR3 is 13 residues long. The CDR3, as DNA: TGTGCCAGCGGGGGACAGCGGAACACTGAAGCTTTCTTT. Protein: CASGGQRNTEAFF.

In nucleotides, the CDR3 is TGTGCCAGCACCAAGACGCCGGGACAGGGCCCCGGGGAGCTGTTTTTT. Translated: CASTKTPGQGPGELFF. The chain couples TRBV27 to TRBJ2-2; TRBD1 aligns across 9 bases. V trimming: 7 bases; J trimming: 6 bases; junction bases outside the gene matches: 12. The CDR3 has 16 amino acids. Per the germline V gene, CDR1 is MNHEY and CDR2 is SMNVEV (reference sequence).

The chain couples TRBV28 to TRBJ1-2; no reliable D call. Germline CDR1 and CDR2: MDHEN and SYDVKM. Deletions cut 3 bases from V and 3 bases from J, with 11 bases between. This CDR3 has 14 residues. CDR3 sequence (DNA): TGTGCCAGCAGTTTCAGCCGGGTTGACTATGGCTACACCTTC. Its protein is CASSFSRVDYGYTF.

This chain links TRBV6-5 with TRBJ2-7, with TRBD2 identical over 13 bases. The CDR3 is 15 amino acids. CDR1 MNHEY and CDR2 SVGAGI come from the germline V gene. V lost 5 bases and J lost 3; bases outside the gene matches: 4. DNA for the CDR3: TGTGCCAGCAGTCGAGGACTAGCGGGAGTCTACGAGCAGTACTTC. This gives the protein CASSRGLAGVYEQYF.

The chain couples TRBV6-5 to TRBJ1-4; D is unclear. The CDR3 extends over 12 amino acids. Germline loops: CDR1 MNHEY, CDR2 SVGAGI. V was clipped by 6 bases and J by 10 bases, with 12 bases between them. The CDR3 DNA sequence: TGTGCCAGCAGCATTCCGCTCGGAAAACTGTTTTTT. It is translated as CASSIPLGKLFF.

This chain uses TRBV12-3 or TRBV12-4 with TRBJ1-5; D call uncertain. The CDR3 is made up of 12 amino acids. V was clipped by 2 bases and J by 9 bases, with 8 bases between them. CDR3 coding DNA: TGTGCCAGCAGTTTACCCCGCCGGCCCCAGCATTTT. Translating it yields CASSLPRRPQHF.